The source of this TCR beta chain is a study of cytomegalovirus exposure and HLA in healthy donors. Study as a whole: The Caucasian-associated ancestry cluster held under 90% of roughly 400 genotyped donors.

The PCR used 60 Vbeta and 13 Jbeta primers. Profiled with immunoSEQ multiplex PCR; TCRdb holds only in-frame clones, not every one. The table shows some 90,000 clones, with more than 65% occurring only once. This clone was seen many times. What it recognizes is unknown. From germline, CDR1 is MGHDK and CDR2 SYGVNS. This CDR3 region has 12 residues. Trimming took 3 bases from V and 4 from J, leaving 4 bases between them. General observations from the study: What was likely a sequencing artifact was a cluster of highly shared sequence variants. Sequences of the TCR beta chain were said to predict the HLA-A and HLA-B alleles of most subjects accurately.

The V gene is TRBV25-1, the J gene TRBJ1-5, with D unclear. The sample taken for sequencing was PBMCs. This receptor was identified in a man aged 25-40 years in good health and CMV-seronegative. The CDR3 is CASSESNQPQHF. The CDR3 bases are TGTGCCAGCAGTGAGAGTAATCAGCCCCAGCATTTT.